What follows are 10 T cell receptor beta chains derived from one specimen sequenced in a study of tumor-infiltrating lymphocytes in primary liver carcinoma. Germline DNA was extracted too, while blood RNA derived from unsorted whole blood. The researchers produced TCR beta cDNA from roughly 500 ng total RNA with a constant-region primer. Construction of TCR beta libraries relied on three successive nested multiplex PCR rounds employing slightly modified ARM-PCR. In the first two PCR rounds, TRBV1-TRBV30 forward primers were paired with a C-beta reverse primer, and each round lasted approximately 9 cycles. TCRdb processed the multiplex PCR reads anew with MiXCR; each CDR3 protein has one entry. The sample records around 330,000 distinct CDR3 sequences, 65% being singletons. Specimen: peripheral blood. Every receptor here comes from a man aged 40-50 years with primary liver carcinoma and hepatitis B virus infection.

As for this clonotype: It may be a read error: a sequence one base away is much more abundant. The V gene is TRBV4-1, the J gene TRBJ1-2; D uncertain. CDR1 and CDR2 (germline): MGHRA, YSYEKL. The CDR3 covers 17 residues. The CDR3 DNA sequence: TGCGCCAGCAACCAAGCCACCCCCCGAGGAGACGCCGCGTATAACACCTTC. This gives the protein CASNQATPRGDAAYNTF.

The chain couples TRBV29-1 to TRBJ1-4; D may be TRBD1 (5 bases). The V gene's germline CDR1 is SQVTM and CDR2 ANQGSEA. This CDR3 is built from 14 residues. The V end was cut by 5 bases, the J end by 6 bases, with 16 bases between. This CDR3 is CSVRGSRDDEKLFF. In DNA form, the CDR3 reads TGCAGCGTTAGAGGTTCCAGGGATGATGAAAAACTGTTTTTT. Full variable domain (missing parts from reference TRBV29-1 and TRBJ1-4): SAVISQKPSRDICQRGTSLTIQCQVDSQVTMMFWYRQQPGQSLTLIATANQGSEATYESGFVIDKFPISRPNLTFSTLTVSNMSPEDSSIYLCSVRGSRDDEKLFFGSGTQLSVL.

A remark on this clonotype: A much larger clonotype is one base distant, so this may be a read error. The rearrangement links TRBV6-5 to TRBJ2-7; weak D call: TRBD2 (6 bases). Germline assignment: CDR1 MNHEY and CDR2 SVGAGI. This CDR3 has 13 residues. V was clipped by 7 bases and J by 5 bases, with 15 bases between them. The chain's CDR3 is CASIRRGLNEQYF. Here the CDR3 DNA reads TGTGCCAGCATACGGAGGGGACTGAACGAGCAGTACTTC.

This rearrangement joins TRBV24-1 to TRBJ1-1; tentatively, D is TRBD1 (6 bases). The CDR3 has 12 amino acids. With 0 bases removed from V and 10 bases from J, the gap between germline ends came to 8 bases. Germline CDR1 and CDR2: KGHDR and SFDVKD. The CDR3 region has the DNA TGTGCCACCAGTGATTTGCGGGGGCGAGCTTTCTTT. Translation: CATSDLRGRAFF.

A note on this clonotype: One junction end does not reproduce the germline sequence, and a read error may be involved. V usage is TRBV29-1 and J usage is TRBJ2-1, with 13 positions matching TRBD2. The CDR3 consists of 14 residues. Germline V gene data show CDR1 as SQVTM and CDR2 as ANQGSEA. In DNA form, the CDR3 reads TGCAGCGGGCAAGGACTAGCGGGAGTAGATGAGAAGTTCTTC. Its translation: CSGQGLAGVDEKFF.

With regard to this clonotype: Possible read error: a much larger clone is one base away. The genes are TRBV7-8 and TRBJ2-7; 10 bases agree with TRBD2. The CDR3 covers 16 residues. Germline CDR1 reads SGHVS; CDR2 reads FQNEAQ. Written as DNA, the CDR3 is TGTGCCATCAGCTCCACACCTAGCGGGAGCTCCTACGAGCAGTACTTC. Its translation: CAISSTPSGSSYEQYF.

This clonotype occurred many times. The CDR3 bases are TGTGCCAGCACCCAGAAAACTACCCTCTCTGGGGCCAACGTCCTGACTTTC. The encoded protein is CASTQKTTLSGANVLTF. This chain uses TRBV6-2 or TRBV6-3 with TRBJ2-6; the D is unclear. The CDR3 consists of 17 residues. The germline V gene has CDR1 MNHEY and CDR2 SVGEGT. V was cut by 7 bases and J by 0 bases, with 16 bases left in between.

Comments on this clonotype: This may be a read error, as it is one base from a much larger clone. V gene TRBV6-1 combines with J gene TRBJ2-2, with unresolved D. The CDR3 has 14 amino acids. Germline V gene lookup returns CDR1 MNHNS and CDR2 SASEGT. In DNA, the CDR3 is TGTGCCGGCAGTGAAGCCCGCTCTCCCGGGGAGCTGTTTTTT. Encoded protein: CAGSEARSPGELFF.

The V call is TRBV7-9, the J call TRBJ1-2; 10 bases align to TRBD1. V gave up 5 bases and J gave up 13 bases; unmatched junction bases: 10. The germline gives CDR1 SEHNR, CDR2 FQNEAQ (reference sequence). The CDR3 extends over 13 amino acids. The CDR3: CASSQAGTGVLTF. CDR3 DNA: TGTGCCAGCAGCCAGGCCGGGACAGGGGTCCTCACCTTC.

On this clonotype: The junction departs from germline at one end; a sequencing error may be responsible. The rearrangement links TRBV6-5 to TRBJ2-7; TRBD1 agrees at 9 bases. CDR3 size: 16 residues. Germline loops: CDR1 MNHEY, CDR2 SVGAGI. CDR3 sequence: CTSSYSKGTGTLELYF. The CDR3 bases are TGTACCAGCAGTTACTCGAAGGGGACAGGGACCTTGGAGCTGTACTTC.